This T cell receptor (beta chain) was captured by sequencing in a study of cytomegalovirus exposure and HLA in healthy donors. For the study at large: Researchers previously reported finding more than 100 million unique TCR beta sequences from about 200 million T cells.

Comments on this clone: Its target is not known.

Study-wide results and limits: Some segments of the V type, notably TRBV6-2 and TRBV6-3, were excluded as indistinguishable. Within an earlier analysis, most TCR beta V segments proved productive either about 87% or about 30% of the time. Across donors, most TCRs were seen rarely, yet some public ones were widespread.

The CDR3 extends over 14 amino acids. CDR1 is LNHDA and CDR2 is SQIVND in the germline V gene (reference sequence). V dropped 6 bases and J dropped 6; count of bases not matched to a gene: 10. Primers: 60 Vbeta forward and 13 Jbeta reverse. Method: immunoSEQ multiplex PCR; TCRdb's copy keeps in-frame clones and lacks some. The sample has about 88,000 clones; around 89% are singletons. The TCR sequence derives from a man in his late teens or twenties in good health and CMV-seronegative. V is TRBV19 and J is TRBJ2-7; TRBD2 aligns across 8 bases. What was sequenced was PBMCs. DNA for the CDR3: TGTGCCAGTAGCATCGTAGCGGGAACGGGCGAGCAGTACTTC. It codes for CASSIVAGTGEQYF.